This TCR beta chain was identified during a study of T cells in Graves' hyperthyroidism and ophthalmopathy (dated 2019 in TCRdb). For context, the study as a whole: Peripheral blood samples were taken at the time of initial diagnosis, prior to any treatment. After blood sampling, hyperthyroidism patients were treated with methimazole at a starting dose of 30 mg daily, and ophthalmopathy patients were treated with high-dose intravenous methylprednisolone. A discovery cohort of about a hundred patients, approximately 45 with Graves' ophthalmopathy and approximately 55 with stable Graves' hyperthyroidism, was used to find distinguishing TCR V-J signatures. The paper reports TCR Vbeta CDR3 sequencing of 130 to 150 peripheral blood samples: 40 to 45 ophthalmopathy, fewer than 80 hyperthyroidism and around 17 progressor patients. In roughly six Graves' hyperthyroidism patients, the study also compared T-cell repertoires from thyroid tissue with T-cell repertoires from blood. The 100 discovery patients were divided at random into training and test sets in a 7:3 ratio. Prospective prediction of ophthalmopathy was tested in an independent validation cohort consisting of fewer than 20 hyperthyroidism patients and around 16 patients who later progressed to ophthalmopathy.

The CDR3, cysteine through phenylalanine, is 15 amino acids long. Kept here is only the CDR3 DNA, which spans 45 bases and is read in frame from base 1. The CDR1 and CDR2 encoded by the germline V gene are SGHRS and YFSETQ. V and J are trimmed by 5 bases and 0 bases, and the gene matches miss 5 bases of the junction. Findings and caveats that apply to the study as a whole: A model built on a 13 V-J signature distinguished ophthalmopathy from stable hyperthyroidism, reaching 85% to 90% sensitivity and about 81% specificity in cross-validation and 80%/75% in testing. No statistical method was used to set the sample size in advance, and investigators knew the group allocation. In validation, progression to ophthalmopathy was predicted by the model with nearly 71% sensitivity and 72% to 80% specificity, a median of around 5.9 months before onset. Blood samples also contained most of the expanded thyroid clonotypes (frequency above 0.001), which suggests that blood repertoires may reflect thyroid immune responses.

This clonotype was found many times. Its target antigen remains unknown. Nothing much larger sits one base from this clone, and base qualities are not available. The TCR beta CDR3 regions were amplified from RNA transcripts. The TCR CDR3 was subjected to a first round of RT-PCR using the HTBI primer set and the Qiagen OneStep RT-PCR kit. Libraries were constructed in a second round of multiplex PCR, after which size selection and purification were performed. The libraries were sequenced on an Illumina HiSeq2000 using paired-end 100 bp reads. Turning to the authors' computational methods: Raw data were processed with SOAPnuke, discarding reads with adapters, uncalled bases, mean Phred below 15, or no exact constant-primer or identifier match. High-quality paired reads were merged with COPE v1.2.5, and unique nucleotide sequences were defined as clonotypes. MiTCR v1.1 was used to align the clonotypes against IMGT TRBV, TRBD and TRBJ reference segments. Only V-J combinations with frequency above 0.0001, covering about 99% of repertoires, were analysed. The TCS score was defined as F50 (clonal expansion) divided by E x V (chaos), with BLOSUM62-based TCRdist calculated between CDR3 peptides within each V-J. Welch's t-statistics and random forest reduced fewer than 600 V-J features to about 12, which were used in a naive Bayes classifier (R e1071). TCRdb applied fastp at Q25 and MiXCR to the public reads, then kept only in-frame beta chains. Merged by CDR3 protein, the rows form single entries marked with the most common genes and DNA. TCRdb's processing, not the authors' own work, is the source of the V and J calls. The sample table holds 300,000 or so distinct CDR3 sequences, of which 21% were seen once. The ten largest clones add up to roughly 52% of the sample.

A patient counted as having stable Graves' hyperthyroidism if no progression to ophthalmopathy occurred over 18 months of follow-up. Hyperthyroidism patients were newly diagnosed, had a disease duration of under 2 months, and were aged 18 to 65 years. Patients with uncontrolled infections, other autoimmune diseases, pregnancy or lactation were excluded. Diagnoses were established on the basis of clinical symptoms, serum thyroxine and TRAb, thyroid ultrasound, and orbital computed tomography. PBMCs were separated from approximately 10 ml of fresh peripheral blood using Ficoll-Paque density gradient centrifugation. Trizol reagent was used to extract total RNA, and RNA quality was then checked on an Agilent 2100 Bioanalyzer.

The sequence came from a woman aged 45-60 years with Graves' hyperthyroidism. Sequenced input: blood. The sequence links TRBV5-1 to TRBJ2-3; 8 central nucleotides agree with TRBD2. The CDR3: CASRTSAPSTDTQYF. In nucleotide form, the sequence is TGCGCCAGCAGGACTAGCGCCCCTAGCACAGATACGCAGTATTTT.